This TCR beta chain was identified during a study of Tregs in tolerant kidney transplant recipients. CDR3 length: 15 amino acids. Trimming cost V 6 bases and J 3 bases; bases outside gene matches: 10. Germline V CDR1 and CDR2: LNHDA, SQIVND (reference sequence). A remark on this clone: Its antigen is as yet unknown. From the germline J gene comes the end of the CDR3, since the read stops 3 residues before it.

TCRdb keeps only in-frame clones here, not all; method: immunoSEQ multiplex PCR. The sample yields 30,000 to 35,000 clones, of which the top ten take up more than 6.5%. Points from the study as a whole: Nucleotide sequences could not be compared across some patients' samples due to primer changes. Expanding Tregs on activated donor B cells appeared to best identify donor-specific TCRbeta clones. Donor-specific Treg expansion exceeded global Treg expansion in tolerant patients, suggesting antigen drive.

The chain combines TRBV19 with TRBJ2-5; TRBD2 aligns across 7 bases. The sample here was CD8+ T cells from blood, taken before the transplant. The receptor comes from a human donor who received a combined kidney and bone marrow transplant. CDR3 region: CASRGGSNGEETQYF. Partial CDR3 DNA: TGTGCCAGTAGGGGGGGGTCAAACGGGGAAGAGACC. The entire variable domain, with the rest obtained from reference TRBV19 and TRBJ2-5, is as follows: DGGITQSPKYLFRKEGQNVTLSCEQNLNHDAMYWYRQDPGQGLRLIYYSQIVNDFQKGDIAEGYSVSREKKESFPLTVTSAQKNPTAFYLCASRGGSNGEETQYFGPGTRLLVL.